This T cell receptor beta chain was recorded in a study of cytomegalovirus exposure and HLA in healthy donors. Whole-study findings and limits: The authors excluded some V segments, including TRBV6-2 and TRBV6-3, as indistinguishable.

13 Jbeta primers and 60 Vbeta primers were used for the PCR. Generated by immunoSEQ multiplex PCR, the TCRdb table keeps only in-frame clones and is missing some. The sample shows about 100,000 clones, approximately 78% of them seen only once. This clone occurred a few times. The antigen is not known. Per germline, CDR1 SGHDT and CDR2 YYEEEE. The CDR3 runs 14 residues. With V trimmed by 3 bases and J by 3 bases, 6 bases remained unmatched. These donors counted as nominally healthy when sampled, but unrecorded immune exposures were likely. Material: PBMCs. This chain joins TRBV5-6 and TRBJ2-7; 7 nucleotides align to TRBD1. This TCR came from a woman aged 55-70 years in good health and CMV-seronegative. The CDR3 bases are TGTGCCAGCAGCTACAGACAGGGCGGCTACGAGCAGTACTTC. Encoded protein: CASSYRQGGYEQYF.